This is a list of T cell receptor beta chains from one sample in a study of T-cell memory formation after mild COVID-19. TCRdb itself ran the 5' RACE reads through MiXCR, one entry per CDR3 protein. Found here are 150,000 to 200,000 distinct CDR3 sequences, more than 9% of them singletons; the top ten hold about 3.5%. Sequencing used PBMCs or a T cell subset sorted from them (not recorded which). These receptors were taken from a young man who had mild COVID-19 (a few samples of this study predate the infection). Cell type and time point are not known. CDR3s include the opening cysteine and the closing phenylalanine or tryptophan. Fields, in order: J gene, V gene, CDR3 protein.

j_call: TRBJ2-4; v_call: TRBV20-1; cdr3_aa: CSALAGGRIQYF
j_call: TRBJ2-5; v_call: TRBV12-3/TRBV12-4; cdr3_aa: CASSLGLGFGETQYF
j_call: TRBJ2-3; v_call: TRBV7-6; cdr3_aa: CASSLLAGGPSYDTQYF
j_call: TRBJ2-5; v_call: TRBV7-3; cdr3_aa: CASSLQGGGETQYF
j_call: TRBJ1-5; v_call: TRBV20-1; cdr3_aa: CSAWEGGSNQPQHF
j_call: TRBJ1-4; v_call: TRBV6-1; cdr3_aa: CASSLKRATNEKLFF
j_call: TRBJ2-5; v_call: TRBV7-9; cdr3_aa: CASSHRSAGTQYF
j_call: TRBJ1-1; v_call: TRBV6-5; cdr3_aa: CASSGGGGLNTEAFF
j_call: TRBJ2-1; v_call: TRBV7-2; cdr3_aa: CASSFTGVGENEQFF
j_call: TRBJ2-5; v_call: TRBV9; cdr3_aa: CASSVQASGDQETQYF